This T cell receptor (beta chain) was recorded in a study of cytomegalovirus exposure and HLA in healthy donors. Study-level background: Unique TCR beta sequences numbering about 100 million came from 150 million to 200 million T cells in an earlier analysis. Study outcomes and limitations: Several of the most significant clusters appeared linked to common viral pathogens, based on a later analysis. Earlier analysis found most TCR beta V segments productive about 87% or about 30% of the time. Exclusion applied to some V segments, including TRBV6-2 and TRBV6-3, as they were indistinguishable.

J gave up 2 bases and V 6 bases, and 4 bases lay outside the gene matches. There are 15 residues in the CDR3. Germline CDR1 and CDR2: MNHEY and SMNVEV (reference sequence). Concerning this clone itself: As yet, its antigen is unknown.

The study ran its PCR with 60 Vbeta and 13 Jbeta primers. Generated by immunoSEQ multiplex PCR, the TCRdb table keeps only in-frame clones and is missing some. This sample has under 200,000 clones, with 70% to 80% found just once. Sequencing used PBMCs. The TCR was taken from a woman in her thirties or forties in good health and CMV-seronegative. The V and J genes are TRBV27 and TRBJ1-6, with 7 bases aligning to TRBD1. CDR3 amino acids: CASSPQGPYNSPLHF. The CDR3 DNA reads TGTGCCAGCAGCCCACAGGGGCCCTATAATTCACCCCTCCACTTT.